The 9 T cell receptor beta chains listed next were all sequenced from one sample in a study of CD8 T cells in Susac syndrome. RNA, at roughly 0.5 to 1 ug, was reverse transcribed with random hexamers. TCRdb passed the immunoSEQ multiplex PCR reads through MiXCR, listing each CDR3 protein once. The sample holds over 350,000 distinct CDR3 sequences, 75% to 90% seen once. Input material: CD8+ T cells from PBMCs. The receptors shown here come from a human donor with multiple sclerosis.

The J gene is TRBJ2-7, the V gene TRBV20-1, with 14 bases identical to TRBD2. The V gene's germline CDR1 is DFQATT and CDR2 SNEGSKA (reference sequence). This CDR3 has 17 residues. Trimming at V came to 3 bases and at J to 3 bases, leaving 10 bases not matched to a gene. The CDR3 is CSASGLAGGTLGYEQYF. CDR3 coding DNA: TGCAGTGCTAGTGGACTAGCGGGAGGCACGCTGGGCTACGAGCAGTACTTC.

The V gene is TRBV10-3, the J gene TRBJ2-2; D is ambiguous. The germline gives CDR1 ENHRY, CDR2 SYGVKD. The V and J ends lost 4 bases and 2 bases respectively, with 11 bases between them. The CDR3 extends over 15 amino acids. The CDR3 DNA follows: TGTGCCATCAGTGTAGGAGCCGCTAACACCGGGGAGCTGTTTTTT. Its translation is CAISVGAANTGELFF.

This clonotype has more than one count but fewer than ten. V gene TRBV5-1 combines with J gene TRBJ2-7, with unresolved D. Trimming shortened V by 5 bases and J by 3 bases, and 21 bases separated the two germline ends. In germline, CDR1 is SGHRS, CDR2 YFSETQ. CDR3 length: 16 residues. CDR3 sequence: CASRLRLSSTSYEQYF. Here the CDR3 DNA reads TGCGCCAGCAGGCTCCGACTTTCCTCTACGAGCTACGAGCAGTACTTC.

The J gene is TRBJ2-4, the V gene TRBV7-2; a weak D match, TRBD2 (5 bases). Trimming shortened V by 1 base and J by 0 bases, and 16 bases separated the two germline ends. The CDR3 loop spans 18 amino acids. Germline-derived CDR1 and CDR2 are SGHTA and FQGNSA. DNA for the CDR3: TGTGCCAGCAGCTTAGAGGCAGCGGAAAGGCTAGCCAAAAACATTCAGTACTTC. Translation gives CASSLEAAERLAKNIQYF.

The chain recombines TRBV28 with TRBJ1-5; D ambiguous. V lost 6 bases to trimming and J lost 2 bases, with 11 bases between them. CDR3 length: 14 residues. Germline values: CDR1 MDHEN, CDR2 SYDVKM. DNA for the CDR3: TGTGCCAGCAGGGTGCCTGGGGGCAATCAGCCCCAGCATTTT. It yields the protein CASRVPGGNQPQHF.

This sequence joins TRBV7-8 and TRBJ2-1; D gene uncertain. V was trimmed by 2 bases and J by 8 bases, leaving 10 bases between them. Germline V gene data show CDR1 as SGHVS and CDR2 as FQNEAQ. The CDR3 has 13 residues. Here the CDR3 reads CASSLIRVDEQFF. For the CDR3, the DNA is TGTGCCAGCAGCTTAATAAGAGTCGATGAGCAGTTCTTC.

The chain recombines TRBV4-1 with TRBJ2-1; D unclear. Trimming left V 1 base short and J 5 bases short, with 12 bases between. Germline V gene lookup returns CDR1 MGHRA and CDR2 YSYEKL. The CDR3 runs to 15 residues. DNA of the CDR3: TGCGCCAGCAGCCAAGGGTATGTTGAGGACAATGAGCAGTTCTTC. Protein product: CASSQGYVEDNEQFF.

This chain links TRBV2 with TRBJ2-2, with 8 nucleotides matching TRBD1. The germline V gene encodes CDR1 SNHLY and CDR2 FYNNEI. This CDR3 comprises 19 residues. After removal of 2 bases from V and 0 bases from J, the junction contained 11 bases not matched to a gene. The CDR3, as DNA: TGTGCCAGCAGTGAAAGTGGGGCCGAACAGGGGGCGAACACCGGGGAGCTGTTTTTT. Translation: CASSESGAEQGANTGELFF.

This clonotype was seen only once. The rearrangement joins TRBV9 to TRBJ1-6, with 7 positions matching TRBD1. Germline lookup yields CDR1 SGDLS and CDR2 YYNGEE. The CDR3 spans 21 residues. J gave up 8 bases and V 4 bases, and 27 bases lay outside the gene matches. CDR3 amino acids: CASSQATEAQGGYLTYSPLHF. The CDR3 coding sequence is TGTGCCAGCAGCCAAGCTACAGAAGCTCAGGGGGGATACCTTACGTATTCACCCCTCCACTTT. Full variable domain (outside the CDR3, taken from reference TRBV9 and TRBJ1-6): DSGVTQTPKHLITATGQRVTLRCSPRSGDLSVYWYQQSLDQGLQFLIQYYNGEERAKGNILERFSAQQFPDLHSELNLSSLELGDSALYFCASSQATEAQGGYLTYSPLHFGNGTRLTVT.